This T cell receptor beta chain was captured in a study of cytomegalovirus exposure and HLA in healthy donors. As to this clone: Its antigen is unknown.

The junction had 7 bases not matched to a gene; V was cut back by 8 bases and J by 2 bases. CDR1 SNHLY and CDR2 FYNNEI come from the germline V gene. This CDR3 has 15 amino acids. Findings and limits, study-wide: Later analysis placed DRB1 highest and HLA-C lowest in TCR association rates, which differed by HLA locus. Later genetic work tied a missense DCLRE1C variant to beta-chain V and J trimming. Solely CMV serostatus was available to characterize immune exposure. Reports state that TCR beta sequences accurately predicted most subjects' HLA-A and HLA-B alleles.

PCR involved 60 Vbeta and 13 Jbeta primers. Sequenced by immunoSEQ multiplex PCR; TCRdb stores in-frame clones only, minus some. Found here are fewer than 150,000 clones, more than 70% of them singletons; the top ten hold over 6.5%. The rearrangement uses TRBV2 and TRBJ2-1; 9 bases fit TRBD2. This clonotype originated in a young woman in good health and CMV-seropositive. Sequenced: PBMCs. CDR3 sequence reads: CASRAGTSPYNEQFF. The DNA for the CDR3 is TGTGCCAGCCGGGCTGGGACTAGCCCCTACAATGAGCAGTTCTTC.